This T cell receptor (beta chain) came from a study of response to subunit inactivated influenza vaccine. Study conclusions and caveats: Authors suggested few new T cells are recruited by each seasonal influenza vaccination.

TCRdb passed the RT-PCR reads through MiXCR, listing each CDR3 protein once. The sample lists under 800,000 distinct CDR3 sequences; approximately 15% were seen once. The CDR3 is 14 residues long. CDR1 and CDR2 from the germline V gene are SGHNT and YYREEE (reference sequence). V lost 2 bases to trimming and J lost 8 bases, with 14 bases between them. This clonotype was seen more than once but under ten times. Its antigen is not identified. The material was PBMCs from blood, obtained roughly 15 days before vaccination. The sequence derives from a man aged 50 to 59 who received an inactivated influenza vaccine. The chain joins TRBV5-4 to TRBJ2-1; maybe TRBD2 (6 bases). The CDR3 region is CASSFNIPGDEQFF. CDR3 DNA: TGTGCCAGCAGCTTTAATATCCCGGGGGATGAGCAGTTCTTC.